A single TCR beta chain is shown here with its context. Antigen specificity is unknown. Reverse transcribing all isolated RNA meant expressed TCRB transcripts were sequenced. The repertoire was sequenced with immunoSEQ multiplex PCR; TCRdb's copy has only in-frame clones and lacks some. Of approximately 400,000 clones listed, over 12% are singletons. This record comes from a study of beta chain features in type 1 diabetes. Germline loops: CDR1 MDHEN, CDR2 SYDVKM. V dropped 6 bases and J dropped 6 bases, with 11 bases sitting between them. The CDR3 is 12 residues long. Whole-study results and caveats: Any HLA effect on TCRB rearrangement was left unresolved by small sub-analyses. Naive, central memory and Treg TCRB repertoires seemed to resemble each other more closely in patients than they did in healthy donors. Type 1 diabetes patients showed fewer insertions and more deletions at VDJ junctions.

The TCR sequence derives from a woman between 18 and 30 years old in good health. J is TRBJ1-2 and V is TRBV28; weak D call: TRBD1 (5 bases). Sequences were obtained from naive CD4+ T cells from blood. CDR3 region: CASRDPGHGYTF. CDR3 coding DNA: TGTGCCAGCAGGGATCCAGGGCATGGCTACACCTTC.